This record concerns one TCR beta chain sequence. A few counts support this clonotype. The specificity of this receptor is unknown. One base away there is no much larger clone; base qualities are not given. Trimming accounts for 5 bases at V and 7 bases at J, while the number of junction bases matched to no gene is 6. The germline V gene encodes CDR1 SGHAT and CDR2 FQNNGV. Including the terminal cysteine and phenylalanine, the CDR3 comprises 15 residues. Here the CDR3 DNA is all that survives: 45 bases in frame from base 1. Starting from approximately 0.5 ug total RNA, TCRbeta-specific cDNA was produced by reverse transcription with a constant-region primer and ProtoScript II reverse transcriptase. Three nested multiplex PCR rounds, following a slightly modified ARM-PCR procedure, were used to build the TCRbeta libraries. Multiplex TRBV1-TRBV30 forward primers and a Cbeta reverse primer were used in the first two PCR rounds, each of which was run for approximately 9 cycles. Sample barcodes and Illumina adapters were added in a final 25-cycle PCR using Deep VentR polymerase. Before sequencing, amplicons between 200 and 500 bp were purified from gel using a QIAquick gel extraction kit. An Illumina HiSeq 2500 was used to sequence the TCRbeta amplicons, generating 250-bp paired-end reads. Processing in the source paper ran as follows. To recover full CDR3 sequences, reads were quality-trimmed using Trimmomatic v0.33 and paired reads were then merged using FLASH v1.2.11. MiGEC v1.2.1b assigned V, D and J germline segments to the rearranged TCRbeta sequences. Clonotype statistics, along with Shannon-Wiener diversity indices, were calculated using VDJtools v1.0.0. Except for diversity analysis, only each sample's 250 most abundant clonotypes were used in subsequent analyses to reduce sampling bias. Clones were called with MiXCR by TCRdb after fastp trimmed the public reads at Q25, and only in-frame beta chains were retained. CDR3 protein sequences are deduplicated, and each keeps its most common genes and DNA. Clone size and V and J calls follow TCRdb, not the original study. The sample records about 21,000 distinct CDR3 sequences, about 80% of which are singletons. The top ten clones comprise about 40% of the sample.

Without any cell sorting, total RNA and DNA were co-extracted from about 20-30 mg of bulk tissue using the AllPrep DNA/RNA mini kit. Roughly five patients with histopathologically diagnosed primary liver carcinoma underwent surgical resection in China between November 2015 and 2016. Chronic HBV infection was present in the patients, and the patients were treatment-naive at sampling. Each tumor was sampled at five spatially separated regions: the tumor centre plus the superior, inferior, left-lateral and right-lateral poles. Histology showed that every tumor sample contained more than 80% viable tumor cells. Fresh tumor and adjacent tissue pieces were bisected; one half was stored in RNAlater at -80°C, the other sent for histology. This entry comes from a study of tumor-infiltrating lymphocytes in primary liver carcinoma (TCRdb year 2017). Background on the whole study: Of the five patients, three men and two women aged 30 to 69 years, four had hepatocellular carcinoma and one had combined HCC and intrahepatic cholangiocarcinoma. The five patients had tumors staged T1-T3 N0M0, with maximum diameters ranging from about 4 to 11 cm. Roughly 3.5 to 7.5 million productive TCRbeta reads were obtained per sample, and no significant difference in read depth was found between tissue types. The study combined TCRbeta repertoire sequencing, expression microarrays and whole-exome sequencing across five regions of each liver tumor, with adjacent normal tissue and blood. A total of 35 specimens from 5 patients underwent TCRbeta repertoire sequencing, comprising 25 or so tumor regions, 5 adjacent noncancerous liver tissues and 5 peripheral blood samples. The roughly 27 tumor region samples were profiled with Agilent mRNA microarrays so that TCRbeta repertoire diversity could be related to the local molecular phenotype. Technical replicate repertoires showed high reproducibility, with mean shared-clone rates roughly 0.87 and correlation coefficients above 0.95.

What the study reported, not specific to this receptor: Only the TCR beta chain was sequenced, so true repertoire diversity is likely underestimated because unpaired alpha chains were not captured. The study included only four or five patients, and the authors note findings should be validated in a larger study. Just about 8-25% of top clones turned up in all five regions of a tumor, which suggests spatial heterogeneity among tumor-infiltrating T cells. Repertoire overlap was higher between tumor regions (mean roughly 36%) than tumor-adjacent (approximately 17%) or tumor-blood (roughly 14%) pairs, consistent with antigen-driven expansion. The top 250 clones accounted for a significantly greater share of the repertoire in tumors than in blood (p = 0.039). Bulk unsorted samples precluded comparing CD4+ and CD8+ T cell repertoires.

The clonotype originates from a woman in her 30s with primary liver carcinoma and hepatitis B virus infection. The chain is made from TRBV11-2 and TRBJ2-1, with 12 bases aligning to TRBD2. What was sequenced was liver tumor tissue from sampling region 1. The cell subset or site label, read with the paper, signifies: tumor region T1, superior pole. The sequence in DNA is TGTGCCAGCAGCACGACTAGCGGGAGAAGTAATGAGCAGTTCTTC. Its protein product is CASSTTSGRSNEQFF. The full variable domain, with segments outside the CDR3 supplied by the reference TRBV11-2 and TRBJ2-1 proteins, appears as EAGVAQSPRYKIIEKRQSVAFWCNPISGHATLYWYQQILGQGPKLLIQFQNNGVVDDSQLPKDRFSAERLKGVDSTLKIQPAKLEDSAVYLCASSTTSGRSNEQFFGPGTRLTVL.